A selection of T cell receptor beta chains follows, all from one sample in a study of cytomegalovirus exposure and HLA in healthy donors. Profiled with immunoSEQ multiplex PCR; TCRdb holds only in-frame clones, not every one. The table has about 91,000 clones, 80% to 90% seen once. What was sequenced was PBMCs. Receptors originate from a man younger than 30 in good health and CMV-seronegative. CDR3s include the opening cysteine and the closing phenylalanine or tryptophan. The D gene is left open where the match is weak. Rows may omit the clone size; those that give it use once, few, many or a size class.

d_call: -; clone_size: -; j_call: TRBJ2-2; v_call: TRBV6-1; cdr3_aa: CASTKTGRTGELFF; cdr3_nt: TGTGCCAGCACGAAAACAGGGAGAACCGGGGAGCTGTTTTTT
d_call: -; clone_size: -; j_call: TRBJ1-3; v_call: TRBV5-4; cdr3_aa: CASSLVGRGNTTYF; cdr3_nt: -
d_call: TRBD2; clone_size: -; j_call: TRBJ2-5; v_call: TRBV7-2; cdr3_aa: CASSLALAGGETQYF; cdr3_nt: TGTGCCAGCAGCTTAGCGCTAGCGGGGGGGGAGACCCAGTACTTC
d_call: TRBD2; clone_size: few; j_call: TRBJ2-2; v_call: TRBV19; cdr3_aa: CASSTGGVAGELFF; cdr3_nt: TGTGCCAGTAGTACGGGAGGGGTGGCCGGGGAGCTGTTTTTT
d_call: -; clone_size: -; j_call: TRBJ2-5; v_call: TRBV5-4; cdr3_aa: CASSFPQTQETQYF; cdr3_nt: TGTGCCAGCAGCTTCCCACAGACCCAAGAGACCCAGTACTTC
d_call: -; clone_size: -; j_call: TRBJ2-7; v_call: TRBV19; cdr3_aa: CASSPFDSLGQYF; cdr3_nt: TGTGCCAGTAGTCCCTTCGACAGCTTGGGGCAGTACTTC
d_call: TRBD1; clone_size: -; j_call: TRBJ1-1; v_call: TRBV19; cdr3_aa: CASSPYLGTGSEAFF; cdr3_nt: TGTGCCAGTAGTCCGTATCTAGGGACAGGGTCTGAAGCTTTCTTT
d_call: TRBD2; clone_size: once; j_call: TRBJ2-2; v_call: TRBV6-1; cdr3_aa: CASSAPVGLADTGELFF; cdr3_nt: TGTGCCAGCAGTGCCCCGGTGGGACTAGCGGACACCGGGGAGCTGTTTTTT
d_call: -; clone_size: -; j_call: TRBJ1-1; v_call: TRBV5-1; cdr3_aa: CASSPSIRGDTEAFF; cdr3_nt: TGCGCCAGCAGCCCCTCTATCCGGGGGGACACTGAAGCTTTCTTT
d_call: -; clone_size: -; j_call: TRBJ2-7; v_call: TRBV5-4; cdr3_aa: CASSSQVSYEQYF; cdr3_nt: TGTGCCAGCAGCTCCCAGGTCTCCTACGAGCAGTACTTC
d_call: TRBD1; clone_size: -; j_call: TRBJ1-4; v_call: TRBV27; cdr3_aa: CASSPRQGRNEKLFF; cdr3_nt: TGTGCCAGCAGTCCCCGACAGGGGAGAAACGAAAAACTGTTTTTT
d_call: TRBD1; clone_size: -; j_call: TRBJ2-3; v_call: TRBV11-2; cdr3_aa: CASSPRTGGAEDTQYF; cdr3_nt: TGTGCCAGCAGCCCAAGGACAGGGGGCGCGGAAGATACGCAGTATTTT
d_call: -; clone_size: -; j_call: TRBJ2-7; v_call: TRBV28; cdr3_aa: CASSLWPSPGIEDF; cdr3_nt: TGTGCCAGCAGTTTATGGCCAAGCCCGGGTATCGAGGACTTC
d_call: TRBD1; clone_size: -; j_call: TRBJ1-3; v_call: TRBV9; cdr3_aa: CASSVGGTGISGNTIYF; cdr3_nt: TGTGCCAGCAGCGTAGGAGGGACAGGAATCTCTGGAAACACCATATATTTT
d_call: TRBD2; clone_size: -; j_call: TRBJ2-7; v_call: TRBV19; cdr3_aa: CASSRLAVPYEQYF; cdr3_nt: TGTGCCAGTAGTCGACTAGCGGTGCCCTACGAGCAGTACTTC
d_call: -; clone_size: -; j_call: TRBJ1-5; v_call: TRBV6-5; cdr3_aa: CASRSGAAQPQHF; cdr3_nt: TGTGCCAGCAGGTCCGGAGCCGCTCAGCCCCAGCATTTT
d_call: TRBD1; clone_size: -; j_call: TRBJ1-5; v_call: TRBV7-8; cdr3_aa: CASSSDRGRQPQHF; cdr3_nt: TGTGCCAGCAGCTCGGACAGGGGGCGGCAGCCCCAGCATTTT
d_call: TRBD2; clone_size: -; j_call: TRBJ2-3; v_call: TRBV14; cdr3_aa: CASSQDWIQREGQGQYF; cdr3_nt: TGTGCCAGCAGCCAAGATTGGATCCAGCGGGAGGGCCAAGGGCAGTATTTT
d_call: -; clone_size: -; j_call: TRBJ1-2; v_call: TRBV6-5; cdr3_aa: CASLDSGYGYTF; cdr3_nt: TGTGCCAGCTTGGACAGCGGTTATGGCTACACCTTC
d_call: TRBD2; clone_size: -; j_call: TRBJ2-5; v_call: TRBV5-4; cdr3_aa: CASSLGTRDYGRGQYF; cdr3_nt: TGTGCCAGCAGCTTAGGGACCCGGGACTACGGTCGGGGCCAGTACTTC
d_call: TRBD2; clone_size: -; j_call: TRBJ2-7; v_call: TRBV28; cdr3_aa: CASSSQTSGGLYEQYF; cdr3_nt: TGTGCCAGCAGTTCCCAGACTAGCGGGGGCCTCTACGAGCAGTACTTC
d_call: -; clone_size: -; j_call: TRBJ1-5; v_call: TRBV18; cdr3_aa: CASSPRQPSIANQPQHF; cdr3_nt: TGTGCCAGCTCACCAAGGCAGCCGAGTATAGCTAATCAGCCCCAGCATTTT